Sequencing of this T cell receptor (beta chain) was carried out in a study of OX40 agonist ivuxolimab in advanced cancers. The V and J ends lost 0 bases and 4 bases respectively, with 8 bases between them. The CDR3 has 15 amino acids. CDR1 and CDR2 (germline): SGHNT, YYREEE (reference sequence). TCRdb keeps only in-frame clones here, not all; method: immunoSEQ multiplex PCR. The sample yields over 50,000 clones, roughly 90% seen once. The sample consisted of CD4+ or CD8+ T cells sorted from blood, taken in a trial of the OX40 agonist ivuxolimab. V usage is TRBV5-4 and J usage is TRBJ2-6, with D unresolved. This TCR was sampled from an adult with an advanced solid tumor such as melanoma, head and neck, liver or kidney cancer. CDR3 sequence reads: CASSLGAPGANVLTF. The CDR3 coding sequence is TGTGCCAGCAGCTTGGGGGCACCGGGGGCCAACGTCCTGACTTTC.